This T cell receptor beta chain was observed in a study of cytomegalovirus exposure and HLA in healthy donors. Study results and caveats: Rarity marked most TCR sequences, yet some public TCRs occurred in many donors. A later analysis found common viral pathogens apparently linked to several of the most significant clusters.

This CDR3 is 14 amino acids long. Germline V lookup: CDR1 KGHSH, CDR2 LQKENI. Trimming cost V 2 bases and J 7 bases, with 12 bases left between them. With 60 Vbeta and 13 Jbeta primers, the PCR was carried out. The repertoire was sequenced with immunoSEQ multiplex PCR; TCRdb's copy has only in-frame clones and lacks some. The sample carries some 120,000 clones, roughly 78% recorded once. Of note for this clone: What it binds is unknown.

Sequences were obtained from PBMCs. V usage is TRBV18 and J usage is TRBJ2-1, with a tentative D call TRBD2 (6 bases). The sequence derives from a woman aged 40-49 years in good health and CMV-seronegative. CDR3 DNA sequence: TGTGCCAGCTCACCAACGGGGGACGGAAATGAGCAGTTCTTC. Translated, it gives CASSPTGDGNEQFF.